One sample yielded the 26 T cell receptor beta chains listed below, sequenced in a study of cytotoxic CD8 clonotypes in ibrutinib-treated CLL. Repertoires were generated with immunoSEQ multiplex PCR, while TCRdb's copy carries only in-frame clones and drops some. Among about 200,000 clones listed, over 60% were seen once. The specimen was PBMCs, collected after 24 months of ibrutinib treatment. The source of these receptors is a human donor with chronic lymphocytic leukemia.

Here the CDR3 DNA reads TGCGCCAGCAGCTTGGGAATAGCGGTCCAAGAGACCCAGTACTTC. Its protein product is CASSLGIAVQETQYF. The chain is built from TRBV5-1 and TRBJ2-5; weak D call: TRBD2 (6 bases). From germline, CDR1 is SGHRS and CDR2 YFSETQ. The V gene lost 0 bases and the J gene lost 1 base, with 10 bases spanning the gap. The CDR3 covers 15 residues.

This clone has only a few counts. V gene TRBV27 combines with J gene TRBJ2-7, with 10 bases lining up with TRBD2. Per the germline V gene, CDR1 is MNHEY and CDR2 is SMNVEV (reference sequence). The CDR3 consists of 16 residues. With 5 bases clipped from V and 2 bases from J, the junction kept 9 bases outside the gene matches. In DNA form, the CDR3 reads TGTGCCAGCAGTACCCTAGCGGGAGATGGGGCCTACGAGCAGTACTTC. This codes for CASSTLAGDGAYEQYF.

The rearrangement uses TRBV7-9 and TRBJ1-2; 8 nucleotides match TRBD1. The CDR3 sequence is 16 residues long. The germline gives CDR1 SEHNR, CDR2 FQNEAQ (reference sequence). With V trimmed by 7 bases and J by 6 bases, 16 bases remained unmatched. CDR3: CASTHLTGAMRDGYTF. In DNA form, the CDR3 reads TGTGCCAGCACCCATTTGACAGGGGCTATGAGAGATGGCTACACCTTC.

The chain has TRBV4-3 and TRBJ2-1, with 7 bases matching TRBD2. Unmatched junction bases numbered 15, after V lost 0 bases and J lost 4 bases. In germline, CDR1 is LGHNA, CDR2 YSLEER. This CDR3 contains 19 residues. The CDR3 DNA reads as TGCGCCAGCAGCCAAGAAACGCGGTTGTCTAGCGGCCTTTACAATGAGCAGTTCTTC. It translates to CASSQETRLSSGLYNEQFF.

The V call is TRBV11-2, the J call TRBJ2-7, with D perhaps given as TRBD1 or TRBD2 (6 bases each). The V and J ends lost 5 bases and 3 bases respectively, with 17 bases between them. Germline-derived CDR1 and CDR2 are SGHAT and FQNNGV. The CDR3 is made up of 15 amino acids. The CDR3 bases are TGTGCCAGCAGCCCGGACCGGGGGCTGGTCTACGAGCAGTACTTC. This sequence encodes CASSPDRGLVYEQYF.

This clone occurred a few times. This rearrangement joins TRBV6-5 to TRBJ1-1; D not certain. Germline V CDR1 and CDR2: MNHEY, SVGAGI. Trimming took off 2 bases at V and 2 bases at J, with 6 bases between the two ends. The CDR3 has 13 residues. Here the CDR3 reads CASSYRDNTEAFF. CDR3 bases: TGTGCCAGCAGTTACAGGGATAACACTGAAGCTTTCTTT.

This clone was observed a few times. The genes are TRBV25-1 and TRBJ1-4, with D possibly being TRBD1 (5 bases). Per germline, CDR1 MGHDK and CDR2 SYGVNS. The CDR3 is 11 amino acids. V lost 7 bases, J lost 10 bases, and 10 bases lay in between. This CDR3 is CASNGGGKLFF. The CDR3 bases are TGTGCCAGCAATGGGGGGGGAAAACTGTTTTTT.

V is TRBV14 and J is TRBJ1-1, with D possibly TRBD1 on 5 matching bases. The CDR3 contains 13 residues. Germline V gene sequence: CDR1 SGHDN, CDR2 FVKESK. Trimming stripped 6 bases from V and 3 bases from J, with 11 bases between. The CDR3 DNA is TGTGCCAGCAGTCCGACAGAAGACACTGAAGCTTTCTTT. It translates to CASSPTEDTEAFF.

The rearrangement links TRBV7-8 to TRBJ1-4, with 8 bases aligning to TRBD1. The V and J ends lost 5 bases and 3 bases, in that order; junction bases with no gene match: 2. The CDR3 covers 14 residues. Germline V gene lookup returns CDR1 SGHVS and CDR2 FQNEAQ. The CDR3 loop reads CASSPQGANEKLFF. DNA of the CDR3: TGTGCCAGCAGCCCACAGGGGGCTAATGAAAAACTGTTTTTT.

CDR3 sequence: CAIRGAGYNEQYF. The CDR3 region has the DNA TGTGCCATCCGCGGTGCGGGATACAACGAGCAGTACTTC. This sequence joins TRBV10-3 and TRBJ2-7, with a weak D call TRBD2 (6 bases). In germline, CDR1 is ENHRY, CDR2 SYGVKD. The CDR3 runs 13 residues. Trimming took off 8 bases at V and 5 bases at J, with 16 bases between the two ends.

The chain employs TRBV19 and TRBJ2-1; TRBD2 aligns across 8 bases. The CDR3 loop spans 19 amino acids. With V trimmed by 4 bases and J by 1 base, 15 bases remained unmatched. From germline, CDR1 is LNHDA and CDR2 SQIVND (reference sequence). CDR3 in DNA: TGTGCCAGTAGTACAAGCGGGACTAGTCCTTCTCGGTCCTACAATGAGCAGTTCTTC. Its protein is CASSTSGTSPSRSYNEQFF.

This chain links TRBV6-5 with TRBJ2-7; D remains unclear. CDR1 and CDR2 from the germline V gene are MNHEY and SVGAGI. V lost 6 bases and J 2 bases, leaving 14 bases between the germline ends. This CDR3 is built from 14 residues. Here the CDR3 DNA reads TGTGCCAGCAGGCCCCGAAGAGTGGCCTACGAGCAGTACTTC. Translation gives CASRPRRVAYEQYF.

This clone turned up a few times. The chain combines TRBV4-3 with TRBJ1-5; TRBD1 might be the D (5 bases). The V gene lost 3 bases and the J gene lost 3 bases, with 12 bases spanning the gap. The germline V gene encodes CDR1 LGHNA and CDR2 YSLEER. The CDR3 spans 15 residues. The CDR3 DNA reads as TGCGCCAGCAGCCATGTGGGGGGTACCAATCAGCCCCAGCATTTT. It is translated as CASSHVGGTNQPQHF.

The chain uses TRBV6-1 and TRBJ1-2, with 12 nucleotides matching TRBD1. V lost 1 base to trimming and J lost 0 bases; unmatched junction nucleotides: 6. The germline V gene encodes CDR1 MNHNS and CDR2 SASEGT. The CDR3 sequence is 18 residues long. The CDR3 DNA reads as TGTGCCAGCAGTGAAGGACCGGGACAGGGGGCATCTAACTATGGCTACACCTTC. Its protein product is CASSEGPGQGASNYGYTF.

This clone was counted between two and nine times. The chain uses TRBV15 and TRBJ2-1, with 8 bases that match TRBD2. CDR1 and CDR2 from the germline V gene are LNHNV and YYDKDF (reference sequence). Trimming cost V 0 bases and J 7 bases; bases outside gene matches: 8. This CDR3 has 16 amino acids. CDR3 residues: CATSRDSPGGPNEQFF. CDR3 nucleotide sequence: TGTGCCACCAGCAGAGATTCTCCGGGAGGGCCGAATGAGCAGTTCTTC.

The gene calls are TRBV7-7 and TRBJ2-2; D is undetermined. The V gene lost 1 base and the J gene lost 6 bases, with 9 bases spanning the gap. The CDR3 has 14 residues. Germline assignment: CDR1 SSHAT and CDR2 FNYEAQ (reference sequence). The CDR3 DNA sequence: TGTGCCAGCAGCTTAGGCCGCGGCCCCGGGGAGCTGTTTTTT. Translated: CASSLGRGPGELFF.

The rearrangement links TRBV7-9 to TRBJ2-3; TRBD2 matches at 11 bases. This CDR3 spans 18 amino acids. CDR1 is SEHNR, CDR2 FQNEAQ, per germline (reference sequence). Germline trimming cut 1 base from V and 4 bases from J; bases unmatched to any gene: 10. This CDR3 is CASSLVSFIAGGPDTQYF. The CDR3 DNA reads TGTGCCAGCAGCTTAGTTTCATTTATAGCGGGAGGGCCAGATACGCAGTATTTT.

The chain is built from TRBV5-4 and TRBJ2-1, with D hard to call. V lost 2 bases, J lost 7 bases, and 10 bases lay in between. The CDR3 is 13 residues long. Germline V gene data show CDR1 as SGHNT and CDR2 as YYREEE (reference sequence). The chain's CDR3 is CASSFAYRNEQFF. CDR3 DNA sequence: TGTGCCAGCAGCTTCGCGTACCGAAATGAGCAGTTCTTC. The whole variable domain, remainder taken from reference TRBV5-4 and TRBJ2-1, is ETGVTQSPTHLIKTRGQQVTLRCSSQSGHNTVSWYQQALGQGPQFIFQYYREEENGRGNFPPRFSGLQFPNYSSELNVNALELDDSALYLCASSFAYRNEQFFGPGTRLTVL.

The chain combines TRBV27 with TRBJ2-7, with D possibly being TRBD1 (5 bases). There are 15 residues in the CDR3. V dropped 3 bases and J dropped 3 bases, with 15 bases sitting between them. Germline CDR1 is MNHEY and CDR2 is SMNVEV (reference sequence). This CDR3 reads CASSLGFGHRYEQYF. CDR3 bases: TGTGCCAGCAGTTTGGGATTCGGACACCGCTACGAGCAGTACTTC.

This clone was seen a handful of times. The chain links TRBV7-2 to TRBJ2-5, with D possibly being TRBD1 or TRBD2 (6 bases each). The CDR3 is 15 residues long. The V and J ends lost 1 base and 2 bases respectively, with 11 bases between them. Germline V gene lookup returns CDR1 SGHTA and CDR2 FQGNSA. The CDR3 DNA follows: TGTGCCAGCAGCTTAGATTGGGGGGCGCAAGAGACCCAGTACTTC. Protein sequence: CASSLDWGAQETQYF.

CDR3 sequence reads: CASSPLGARNEQFF. For the CDR3, the DNA is TGTGCCAGCTCACCACTTGGGGCCCGCAATGAGCAGTTCTTC. The genes are TRBV18 and TRBJ2-1, with a tentative D call TRBD1 (5 bases). The V gene lost 1 base and the J gene lost 6 bases, with 10 bases spanning the gap. Germline assignment: CDR1 KGHSH and CDR2 LQKENI. The CDR3 length is 14 residues.

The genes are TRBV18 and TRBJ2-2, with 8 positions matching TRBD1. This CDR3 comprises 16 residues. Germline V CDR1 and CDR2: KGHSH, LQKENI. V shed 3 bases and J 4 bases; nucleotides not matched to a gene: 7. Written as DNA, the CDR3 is TGTGCCAGCTCACCGATTGCAGGGGGCACCACCGGGGAGCTGTTTTTT. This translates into CASSPIAGGTTGELFF.

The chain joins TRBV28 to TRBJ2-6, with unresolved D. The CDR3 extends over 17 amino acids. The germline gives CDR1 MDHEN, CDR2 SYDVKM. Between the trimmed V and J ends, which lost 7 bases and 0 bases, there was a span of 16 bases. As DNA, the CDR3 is TGTGCCAGCAATCCTGGACGTACGAACTCTGGGGCCAACGTCCTGACTTTC. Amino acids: CASNPGRTNSGANVLTF.

CDR3 in amino acids: CASSSSSGEETQYF. The CDR3, as DNA: TGCGCCAGCAGCTCCTCTAGCGGGGAAGAGACCCAGTACTTC. The V call is TRBV5-1, the J call TRBJ2-5; 9 bases fit TRBD2. The CDR3 loop spans 14 amino acids. V lost 3 bases, J lost 3 bases, and 3 bases stayed unmatched. Germline loops: CDR1 SGHRS, CDR2 YFSETQ. The entire variable domain, with the rest obtained from reference TRBV5-1 and TRBJ2-5, is as follows: KAGVTQTPRYLIKTRGQQVTLSCSPISGHRSVSWYQQTPGQGLQFLFEYFSETQRNKGNFPGRFSGRQFSNSRSEMNVSTLELGDSALYLCASSSSSGEETQYFGPGTRLLVL.

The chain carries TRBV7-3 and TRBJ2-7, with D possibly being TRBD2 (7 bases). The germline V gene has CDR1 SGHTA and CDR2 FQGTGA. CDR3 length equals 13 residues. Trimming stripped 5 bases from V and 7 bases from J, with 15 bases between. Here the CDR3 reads CASSQNREGEQYF. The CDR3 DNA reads TGTGCCAGCAGCCAGAACAGGGAGGGTGAGCAGTACTTC.

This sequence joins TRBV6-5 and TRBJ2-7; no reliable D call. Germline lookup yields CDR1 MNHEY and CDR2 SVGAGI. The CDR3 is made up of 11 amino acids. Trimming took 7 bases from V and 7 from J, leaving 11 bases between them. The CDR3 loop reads CASTNGWEQYF. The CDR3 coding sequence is TGTGCCAGCACCAACGGGTGGGAGCAGTACTTC.